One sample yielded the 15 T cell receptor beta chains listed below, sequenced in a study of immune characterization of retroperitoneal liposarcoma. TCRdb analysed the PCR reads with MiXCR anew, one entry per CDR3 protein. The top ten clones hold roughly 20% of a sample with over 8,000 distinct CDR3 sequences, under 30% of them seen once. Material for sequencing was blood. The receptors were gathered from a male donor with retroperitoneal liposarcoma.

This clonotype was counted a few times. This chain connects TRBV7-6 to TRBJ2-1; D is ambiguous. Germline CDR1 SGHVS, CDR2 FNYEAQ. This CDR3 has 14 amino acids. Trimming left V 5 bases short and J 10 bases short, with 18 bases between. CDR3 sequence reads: CASSPTARTEEQFF. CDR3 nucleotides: TGTGCCAGCAGCCCCACGGCGAGAACTGAGGAGCAGTTCTTC.

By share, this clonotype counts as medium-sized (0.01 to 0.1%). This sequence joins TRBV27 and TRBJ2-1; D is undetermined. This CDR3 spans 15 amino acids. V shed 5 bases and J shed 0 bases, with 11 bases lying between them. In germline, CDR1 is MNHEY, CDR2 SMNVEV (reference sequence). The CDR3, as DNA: TGTGCCAGCAGTAGAGATCATCCCTCCTACAATGAGCAGTTCTTC. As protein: CASSRDHPSYNEQFF.

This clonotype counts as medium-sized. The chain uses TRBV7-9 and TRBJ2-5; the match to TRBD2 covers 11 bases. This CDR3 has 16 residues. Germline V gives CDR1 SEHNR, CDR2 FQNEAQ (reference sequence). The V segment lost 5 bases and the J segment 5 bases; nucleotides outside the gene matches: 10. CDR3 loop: CASSPGLAGGLETQYF. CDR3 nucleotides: TGTGCCAGCAGCCCTGGACTAGCGGGCGGGCTTGAGACCCAGTACTTC.

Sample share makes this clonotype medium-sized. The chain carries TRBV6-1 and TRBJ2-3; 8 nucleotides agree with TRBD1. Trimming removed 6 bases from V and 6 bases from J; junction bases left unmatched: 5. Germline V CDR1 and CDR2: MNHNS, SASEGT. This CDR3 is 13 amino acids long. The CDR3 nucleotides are TGTGCCAGCAGCCGCAGGGGGCAGGATACGCAGTATTTT. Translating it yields CASSRRGQDTQYF.

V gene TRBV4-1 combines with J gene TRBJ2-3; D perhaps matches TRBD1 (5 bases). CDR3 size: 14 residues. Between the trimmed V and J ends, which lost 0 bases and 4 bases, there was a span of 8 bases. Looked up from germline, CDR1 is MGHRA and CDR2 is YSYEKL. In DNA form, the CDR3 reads TGCGCCAGCAGCCAAGAAGCCAGGGCAGATACGCAGTATTTT. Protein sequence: CASSQEARADTQYF.

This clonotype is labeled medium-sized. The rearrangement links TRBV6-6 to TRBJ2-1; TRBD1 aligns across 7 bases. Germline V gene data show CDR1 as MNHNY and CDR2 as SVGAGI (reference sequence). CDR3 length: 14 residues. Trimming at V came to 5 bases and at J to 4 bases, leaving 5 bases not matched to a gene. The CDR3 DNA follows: TGTGCCAGCAGTACAGGGGTCGGGTACAATGAGCAGTTCTTC. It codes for CASSTGVGYNEQFF.

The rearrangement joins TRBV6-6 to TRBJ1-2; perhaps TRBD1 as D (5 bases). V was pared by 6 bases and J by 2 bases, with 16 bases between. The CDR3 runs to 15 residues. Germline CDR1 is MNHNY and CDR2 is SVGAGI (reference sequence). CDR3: CASRRGGGDNYGYTF. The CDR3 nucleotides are TGTGCCAGCAGGCGCGGGGGGGGGGACAACTATGGCTACACCTTC.

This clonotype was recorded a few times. CDR3 in DNA: TGTGCCAGCAGTATGGGACAGCTAAACTATGGCTACACCTTC. It codes for CASSMGQLNYGYTF. The V call is TRBV6-6, the J call TRBJ1-2; 7 nucleotides align to TRBD1. Germline-derived CDR1 and CDR2 are MNHNY and SVGAGI (reference sequence). The CDR3 consists of 14 residues. V dropped 5 bases and J dropped 2; count of bases not matched to a gene: 5.

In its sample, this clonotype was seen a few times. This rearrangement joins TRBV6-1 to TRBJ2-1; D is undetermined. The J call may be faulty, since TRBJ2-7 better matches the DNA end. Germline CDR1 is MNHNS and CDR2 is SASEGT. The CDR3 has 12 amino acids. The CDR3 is CASSEGSYEQYV. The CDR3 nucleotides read TGTGCCAGCAGTGAGGGTAGCTACGAGCAGTACGTC.

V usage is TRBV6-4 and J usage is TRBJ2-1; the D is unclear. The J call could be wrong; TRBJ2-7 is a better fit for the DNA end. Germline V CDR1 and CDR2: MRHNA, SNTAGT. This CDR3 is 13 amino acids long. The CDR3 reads CASSVSSYNEQYF. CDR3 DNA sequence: TGTGCCAGCAGTGTCAGCTCCTACAATGAGCAGTACTTC.

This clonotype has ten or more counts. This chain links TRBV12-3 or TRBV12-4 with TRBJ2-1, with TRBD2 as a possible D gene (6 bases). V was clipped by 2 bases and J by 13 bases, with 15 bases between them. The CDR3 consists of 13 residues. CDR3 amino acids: CASSLSGVETQFF. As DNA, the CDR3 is TGTGCCAGCAGTTTATCGGGGGTTGAGACCCAGTTCTTC.

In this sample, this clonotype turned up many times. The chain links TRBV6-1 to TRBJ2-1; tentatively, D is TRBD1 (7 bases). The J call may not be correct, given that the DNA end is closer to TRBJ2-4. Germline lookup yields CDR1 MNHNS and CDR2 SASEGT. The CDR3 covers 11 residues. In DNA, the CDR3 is TGTGCCAGCACCCGCGGGACAGCTCAGTACTTC. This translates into CASTRGTAQYF.

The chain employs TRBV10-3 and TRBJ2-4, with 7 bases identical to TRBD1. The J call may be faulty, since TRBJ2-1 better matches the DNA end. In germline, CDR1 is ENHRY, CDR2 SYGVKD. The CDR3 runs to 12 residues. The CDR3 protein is CAIRGTDYEQFF. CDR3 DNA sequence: TGTGCCATCAGGGGGACAGACTACGAGCAGTTCTTC.

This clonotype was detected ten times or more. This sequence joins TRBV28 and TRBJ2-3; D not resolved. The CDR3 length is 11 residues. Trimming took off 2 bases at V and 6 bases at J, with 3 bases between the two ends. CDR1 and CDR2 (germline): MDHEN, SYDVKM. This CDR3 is CASSLRDTQYF. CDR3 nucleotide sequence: TGTGCCAGCAGTTTAAGGGATACGCAGTATTTT.

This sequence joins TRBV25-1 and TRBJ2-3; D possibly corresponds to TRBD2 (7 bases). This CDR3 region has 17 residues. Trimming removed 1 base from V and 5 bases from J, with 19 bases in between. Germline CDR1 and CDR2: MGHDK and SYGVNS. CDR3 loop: CASSELGGGRSGDTQYF. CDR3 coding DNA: TGTGCCAGCAGTGAATTGGGGGGCGGGAGAAGCGGAGATACGCAGTATTTT.